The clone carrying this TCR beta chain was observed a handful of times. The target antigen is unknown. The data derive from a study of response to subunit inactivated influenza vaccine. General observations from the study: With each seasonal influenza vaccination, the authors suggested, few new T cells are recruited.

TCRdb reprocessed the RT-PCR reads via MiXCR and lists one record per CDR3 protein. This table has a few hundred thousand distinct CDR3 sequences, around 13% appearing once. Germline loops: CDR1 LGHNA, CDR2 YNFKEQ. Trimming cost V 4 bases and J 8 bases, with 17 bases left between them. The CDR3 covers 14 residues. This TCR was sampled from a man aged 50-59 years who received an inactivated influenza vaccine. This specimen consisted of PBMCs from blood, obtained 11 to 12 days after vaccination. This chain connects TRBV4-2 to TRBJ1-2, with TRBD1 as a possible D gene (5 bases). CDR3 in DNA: TGTGCCAGCAGCCCCGAGTCCCGAGGGGCGGGCTACACCTTC. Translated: CASSPESRGAGYTF.